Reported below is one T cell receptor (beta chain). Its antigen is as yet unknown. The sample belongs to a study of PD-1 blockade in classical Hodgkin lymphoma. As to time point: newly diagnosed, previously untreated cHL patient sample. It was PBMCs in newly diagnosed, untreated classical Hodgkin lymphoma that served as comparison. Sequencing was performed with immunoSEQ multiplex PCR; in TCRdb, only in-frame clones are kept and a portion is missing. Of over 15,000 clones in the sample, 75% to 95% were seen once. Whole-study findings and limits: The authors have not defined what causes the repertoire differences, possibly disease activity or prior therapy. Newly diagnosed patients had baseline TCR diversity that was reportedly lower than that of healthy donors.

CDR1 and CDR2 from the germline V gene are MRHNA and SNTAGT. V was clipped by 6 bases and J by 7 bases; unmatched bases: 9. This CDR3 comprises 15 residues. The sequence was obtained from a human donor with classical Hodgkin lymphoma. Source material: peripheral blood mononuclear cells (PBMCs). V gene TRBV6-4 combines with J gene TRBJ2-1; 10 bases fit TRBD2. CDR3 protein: CASSGLAEGGNEQFF. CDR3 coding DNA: TGTGCCAGCAGCGGACTAGCGGAGGGGGGTAATGAGCAGTTCTTC.